The clone carrying this T cell receptor beta chain was observed once. The data originate from a study of T cell responses to AZD1222 COVID-19 vaccine. Profiled with immunoSEQ multiplex PCR; TCRdb holds only in-frame clones, not every one. Here the sample spans some 100,000 clones, around 90% being singletons. Between the trimmed V and J ends, which lost 2 bases and 4 bases, there was a span of 8 bases. CDR1 and CDR2 (germline): MNHEY, SMNVEV (reference sequence). The CDR3 contains 13 residues. The sequence was collected from an adult who received the AZD1222 COVID-19 vaccine. This specimen was peripheral blood, taken 28 days after the second AZD1222 dose. The V call is TRBV27, the J call TRBJ1-2; tentatively, D is TRBD1 (6 bases). CDR3 bases: TGTGCCAGCAGTTTAGACAGGCTCTATGGCTACACCTTC. Translation gives CASSLDRLYGYTF.